Sample share makes the clone carrying this TCR beta chain medium-sized. What it binds is unknown. Generated by immunoSEQ multiplex PCR, the TCRdb table keeps only in-frame clones and is missing some. The repertoire holds approximately 74,000 clones, with 86% as singletons. The source of the sample is a study of T cell responses to AZD1222 COVID-19 vaccine. Study-wide context: Pooled in the analysis were second doses at about 4 or about 12 weeks.

The CDR3 has 14 residues. Germline CDR1 is SGHAT and CDR2 is FQDESV (reference sequence). V was cut by 0 bases and J by 8 bases, with 13 bases left in between. Overall study findings and caveats: With two AZD1222 doses given, Spike-specific TCR breadth and depth both rose. The repertoires were collected only after the peak T cell response.

Sample: peripheral blood, taken on day 0 of AZD1222 vaccination. The V gene is TRBV11-1, the J gene TRBJ1-2; D gene ambiguous. This clonotype was sampled from an adult in good health. The CDR3 sequence is CASSLASRVGGYTF. CDR3 coding DNA: TGTGCCAGCAGCTTAGCGTCCCGAGTAGGAGGCTACACCTTC.